The TCR beta chain described here comes from a study of cytomegalovirus exposure and HLA in healthy donors. Study in general: The platform used for the 120 or so validation repertoires matched that of the approximately 670 first-cohort repertoires, a later analysis reported.

To note about this clone: What it recognizes is unknown.

This table comes from immunoSEQ multiplex PCR, and its TCRdb copy is limited to in-frame clones, with some not included. Of over 85,000 clones in the sample, approximately 95% were seen once. A 120-subject validation cohort, separate from the approximately 690-subject first cohort, supplied the donors. Study-level findings and limits: Listed as cytomegalovirus-associated were 150 to 200 TCR beta chains.

Germline V lookup: CDR1 SNHLY, CDR2 FYNNEI. CDR3 length: 15 residues. V shed 7 bases and J 4 bases; nucleotides not matched to a gene: 5. Sequencing was done on a sample of PBMCs. The sequence was obtained from a woman between 18 and 29 years old in good health and CMV-seronegative. This chain links TRBV2 with TRBJ2-2; 11 bases fit TRBD2. As DNA, the CDR3 is TGTGCCAGCATCCTAGCGGGAGGTGGCACCGGGGAGCTGTTTTTT. Amino acid sequence: CASILAGGGTGELFF. Drawing the rest from reference TRBV2 and TRBJ2-2, the complete variable domain is EPEVTQTPSHQVTQMGQEVILRCVPISNHLYFYWYRQILGQKVEFLVSFYNNEISEKSEIFDDQFSVERPDGSNFTLKIRSTKLEDSAMYFCASILAGGGTGELFFGEGSRLTVL.